The TCR beta chain described here comes from a study of shared clonotypes between healthy human individuals (dated by TCRdb to 2019 to 2021). As for the study more broadly: Two women and a few men aged 18 to 49 years were included in the cohort. For each donor, CD4 naive and CD4 memory were each run on three plates, CD8 naive on two plates, and CD8 memory on one plate. The study deeply sequenced blood TCR repertoires of five healthy adults to estimate repertoire size and the extent of clonotype sharing between individuals. To increase sequencing depth and limit assay-specific biases, different laboratories used diverse techniques to prepare libraries and sequence TCR repertoires. Each donor's leukapheresis produced roughly between roughly 0.94 and 9.5 billion PBMCs.

The donors were healthy, HIV-negative adults who had no recently reported acute infections or vaccinations. Only Caucasian adults living in Nashville, Tennessee, USA were represented among the donors. CD4+ T cells were enriched by magnetic negative selection, after which naive cells were positively selected on CD45RA and the negative fraction was taken as the memory subset. Blood was collected by leukapheresis, and PBMCs were isolated by Ficoll-Histopaque density gradient centrifugation and then cryopreserved in liquid nitrogen vapor phase. Analytical flow cytometry was used to check the purity and quantity of every magnetically sorted T cell population. Genomic DNA was isolated from each sorted fraction and quantified by UV absorbance on a Nanodrop 2000c. TCR CDR3 regions were amplified from genomic DNA by multiplex PCR using the deep immunoSEQ assay. Genomic DNA extracted from each cell subset was distributed evenly over all wells of several immunoSEQ 96-well plates, and each plate served as one replicate. For sorted subsets, each replicate PCR was loaded with about 0.2 ug genomic DNA, equivalent to 25,000 to 35,000 T cell genomes. Purified libraries were measured with a Qubit 3.0 fluorometer, size-checked on a Bioanalyzer 2100, and measured again with the KAPA Library Quantification kit. Each immunoSEQ 96-well plate was sequenced on its own single-read 150-cycle Illumina NextSeq 550 flow cell. The study's own analysis went as follows. The immunoSEQ output contained only junctional sequences without quality scores, so filtering could not match that applied to full-length reads. Sequences were annotated with PyIR, a Python wrapper for IgBLAST v1.9, using IMGT germline references to assign V/J genes and CDR3. Reads were filtered out if the reads had weak V/J assignments (E-value above 1e-6), no CDR3, stop codons, out-of-frame junctions, or ambiguous translated residues. V3J clonotypes were defined by identical inferred V gene, J gene, and CDR3 amino acid sequence. Percentage overlap between repertoires was computed as shared unique clonotypes divided by the size of the smaller repertoire. Three approaches were used to assess repertoire richness: RTK rarefaction, the Chao1 estimator, and Recon v2.1 estimates of unobserved clonotypes. For all TCRbeta clonotypes obtained by the gDNA method from several donors, generation probabilities were computed with OLGA. Not all clones reach the TCRdb copy of this immuneACCESS table, which keeps in-frame sequences only. Checked studies attribute under half of the gap to unresolved V genes and leave the rest unexplained. That table supplies the V and J calls and clone size; D and trimming were determined from the DNA. The sample table records 330,000 or so clones; approximately 74% of these occur just once. The ten largest clonotypes hold 10% of the sample.

From a lookup of the germline V gene, CDR1 and CDR2 are MDHEN and SYDVKM. V loses 7 bases at its end and J loses 1 base; junction bases beyond the gene matches: 7. Inclusive of the bounding cysteine and phenylalanine, the CDR3 is 15 residues long. CDR3 DNA only is kept here, 45 bases in frame from base 1. On the study overall, not on this receptor specifically: When a handful of donors were compared, the shared fraction of clonotypes was about 5.5% for naive CD4, roughly 3.3% for naive CD8, roughly 2.5% for memory CD4, and 0.3% to 0.5% for memory CD8. Pairwise subsampling led to the expectation that sequencing depth would affect the degree of clonotype sharing among donors. The small number of donors limited the genetic and exposure-history diversity represented. Only blood was sampled, and tissue TCR repertoires likely differ from those in blood. Naive subsets generally had larger estimated clonotype richness than memory subsets. Rarefaction of sorted-subset datasets indicated incomplete sequencing despite the large sequencing depth. Compared with non-shared clonotypes, clonotypes shared by all four sorted-subset donors had higher generation probabilities.

This clone has a handful of counts. Its specific antigen is unknown. No per-base quality is available; no much larger clone lies one base away. This receptor was taken from a man aged 25 to 40 in good health. The sequenced sample was memory CD4+ T cells sorted from blood. Interpreted using the paper, the cell subset or site label stands for: CD45RA-negative fraction. This receptor chain uses TRBV28 and TRBJ2-1, with 7 bases in between that match TRBD2. The DNA is as follows: TGTGCCAGCAACTCCCCTAGCGGTTCCTACAATGAGCAGTTCTTC. It translates as CASNSPSGSYNEQFF.